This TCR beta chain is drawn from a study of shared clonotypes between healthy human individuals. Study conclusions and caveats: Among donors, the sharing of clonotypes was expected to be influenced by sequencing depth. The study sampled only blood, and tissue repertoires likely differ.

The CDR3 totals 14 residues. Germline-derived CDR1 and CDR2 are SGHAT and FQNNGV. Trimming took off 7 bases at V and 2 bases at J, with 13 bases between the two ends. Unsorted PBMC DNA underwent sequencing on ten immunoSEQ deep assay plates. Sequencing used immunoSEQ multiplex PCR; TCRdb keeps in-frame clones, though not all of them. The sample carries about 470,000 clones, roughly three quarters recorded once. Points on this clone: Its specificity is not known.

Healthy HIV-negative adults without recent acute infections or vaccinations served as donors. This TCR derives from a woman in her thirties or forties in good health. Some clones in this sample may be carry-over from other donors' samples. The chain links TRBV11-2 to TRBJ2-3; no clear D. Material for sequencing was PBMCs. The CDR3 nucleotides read TGTGCCAGCACCCCGATTAGGTCCACAGATACGCAGTATTTT. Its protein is CASTPIRSTDTQYF.